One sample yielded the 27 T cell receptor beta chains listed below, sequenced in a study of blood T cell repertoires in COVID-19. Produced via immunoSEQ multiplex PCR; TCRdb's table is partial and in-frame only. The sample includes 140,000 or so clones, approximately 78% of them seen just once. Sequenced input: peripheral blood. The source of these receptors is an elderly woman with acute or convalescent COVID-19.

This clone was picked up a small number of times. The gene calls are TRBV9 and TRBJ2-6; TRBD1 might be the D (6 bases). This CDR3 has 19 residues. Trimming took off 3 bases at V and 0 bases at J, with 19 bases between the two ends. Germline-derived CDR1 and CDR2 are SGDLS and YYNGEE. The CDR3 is CASSGPGTSDISGANVLTF. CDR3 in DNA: TGTGCCAGCAGCGGGCCCGGGACATCTGATATCTCTGGGGCCAACGTCCTGACTTTC.

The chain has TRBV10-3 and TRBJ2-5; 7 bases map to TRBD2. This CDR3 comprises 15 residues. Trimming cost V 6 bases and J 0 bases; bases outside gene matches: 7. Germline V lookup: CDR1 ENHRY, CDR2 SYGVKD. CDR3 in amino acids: CAIRLGLADQETQYF. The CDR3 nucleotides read TGTGCCATCAGGCTGGGGCTAGCGGACCAAGAGACCCAGTACTTC.

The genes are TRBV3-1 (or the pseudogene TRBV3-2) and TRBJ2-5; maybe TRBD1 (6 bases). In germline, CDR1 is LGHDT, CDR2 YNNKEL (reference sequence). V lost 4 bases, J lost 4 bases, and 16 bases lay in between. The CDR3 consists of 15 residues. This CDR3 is CASSPQHGQSETQYF. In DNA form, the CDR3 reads TGTGCCAGCAGCCCCCAACATGGACAGTCAGAGACCCAGTACTTC.

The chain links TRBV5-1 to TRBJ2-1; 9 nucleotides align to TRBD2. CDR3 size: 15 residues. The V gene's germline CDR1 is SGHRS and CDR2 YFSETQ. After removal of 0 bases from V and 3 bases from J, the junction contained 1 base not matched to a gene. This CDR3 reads CASSLDSGGYNEQFF. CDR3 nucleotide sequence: TGCGCCAGCAGCTTGGATAGCGGGGGCTACAATGAGCAGTTCTTC.

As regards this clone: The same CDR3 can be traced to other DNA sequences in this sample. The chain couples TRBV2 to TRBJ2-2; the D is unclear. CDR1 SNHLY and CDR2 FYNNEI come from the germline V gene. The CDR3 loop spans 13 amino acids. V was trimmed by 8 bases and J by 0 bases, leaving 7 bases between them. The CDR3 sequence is CASAASNTGELFF. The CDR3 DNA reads TGTGCCAGCGCGGCCTCGAACACCGGGGAGCTGTTTTTT.

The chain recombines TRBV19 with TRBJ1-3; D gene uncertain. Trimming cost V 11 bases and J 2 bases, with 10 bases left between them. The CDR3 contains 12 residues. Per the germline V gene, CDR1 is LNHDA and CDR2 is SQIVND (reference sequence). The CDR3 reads CALNPTGNTIYF. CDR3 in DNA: TGTGCCCTGAACCCTACTGGAAACACCATATATTTT. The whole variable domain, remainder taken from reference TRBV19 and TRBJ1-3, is DGGITQSPKYLFRKEGQNVTLSCEQNLNHDAMYWYRQDPGQGLRLIYYSQIVNDFQKGDIAEGYSVSREKKESFPLTVTSAQKNPTAFYLCALNPTGNTIYFGEGSWLTVV.

The CDR3: CASSLGQGAGYTF. CDR3 nucleotides: TGTGCCAGCAGTTTGGGACAGGGGGCGGGCTACACCTTC. V gene TRBV27 combines with J gene TRBJ1-2, with TRBD1 matching over 12 bases. The CDR3 sequence is 13 residues long. V lost 3 bases to trimming and J lost 8 bases; unmatched junction nucleotides: 1. Germline CDR1 is MNHEY and CDR2 is SMNVEV (reference sequence).

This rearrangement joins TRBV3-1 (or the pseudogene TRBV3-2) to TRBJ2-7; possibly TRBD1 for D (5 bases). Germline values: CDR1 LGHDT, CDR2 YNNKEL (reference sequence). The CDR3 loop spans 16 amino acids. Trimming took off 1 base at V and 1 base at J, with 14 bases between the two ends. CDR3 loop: CASSQGWSGMSYEQYF. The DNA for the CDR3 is TGTGCCAGCAGCCAAGGTTGGTCAGGGATGTCCTACGAGCAGTACTTC.

The CDR3 spells CASSQAGTSGNEQFF. CDR3 bases: TGTGCCAGCAGCCAAGCCGGGACTAGCGGCAATGAGCAGTTCTTC. V is TRBV7-3 and J is TRBJ2-1, with 11 positions matching TRBD2. V shed 5 bases, J shed 6 bases, and the junction held 6 bases outside the gene matches. In germline, CDR1 is SGHTA, CDR2 FQGTGA. The CDR3 is 15 residues long.

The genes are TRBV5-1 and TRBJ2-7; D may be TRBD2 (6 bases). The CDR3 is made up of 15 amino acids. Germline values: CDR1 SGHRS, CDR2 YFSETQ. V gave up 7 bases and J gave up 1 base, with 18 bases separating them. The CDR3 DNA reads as TGCGCCAGCGCGGCCAAACTCGGAGGGTCCTACGAGCAGTACTTC. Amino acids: CASAAKLGGSYEQYF.

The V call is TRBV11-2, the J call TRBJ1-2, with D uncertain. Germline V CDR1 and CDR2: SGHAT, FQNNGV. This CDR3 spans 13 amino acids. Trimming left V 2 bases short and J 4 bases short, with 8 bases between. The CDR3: CASSLSSFYGYTF. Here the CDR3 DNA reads TGTGCCAGCAGCTTATCGTCCTTCTATGGCTACACCTTC.

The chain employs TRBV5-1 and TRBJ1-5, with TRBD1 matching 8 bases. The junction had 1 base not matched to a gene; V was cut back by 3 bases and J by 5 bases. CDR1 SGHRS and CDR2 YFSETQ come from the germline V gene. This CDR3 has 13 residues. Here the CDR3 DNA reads TGCGCCAGCAGCTCGGACAGGGATCAGCCCCAGCATTTT. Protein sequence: CASSSDRDQPQHF.

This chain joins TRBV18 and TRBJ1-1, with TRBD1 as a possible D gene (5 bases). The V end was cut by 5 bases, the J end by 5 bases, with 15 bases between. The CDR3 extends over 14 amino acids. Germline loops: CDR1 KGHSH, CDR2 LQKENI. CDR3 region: CASSAQASGTEAFF. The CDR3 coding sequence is TGTGCCAGCTCAGCACAGGCCTCGGGGACTGAAGCTTTCTTT.

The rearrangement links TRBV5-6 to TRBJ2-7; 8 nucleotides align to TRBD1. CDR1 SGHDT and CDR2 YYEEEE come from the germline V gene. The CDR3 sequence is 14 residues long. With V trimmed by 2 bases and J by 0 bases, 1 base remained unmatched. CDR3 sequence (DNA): TGTGCCAGCAGCTTTGACAGGGGCTCCTACGAGCAGTACTTC. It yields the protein CASSFDRGSYEQYF.

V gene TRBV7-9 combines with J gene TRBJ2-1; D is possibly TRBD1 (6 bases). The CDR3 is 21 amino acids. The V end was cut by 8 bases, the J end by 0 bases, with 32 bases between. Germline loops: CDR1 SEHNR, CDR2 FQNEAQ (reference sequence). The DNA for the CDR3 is TGTGCCAGCCCCACGCCAGACAGGTCCCGGCTTGCACCCGGCTCCTACAATGAGCAGTTCTTC. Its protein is CASPTPDRSRLAPGSYNEQFF.

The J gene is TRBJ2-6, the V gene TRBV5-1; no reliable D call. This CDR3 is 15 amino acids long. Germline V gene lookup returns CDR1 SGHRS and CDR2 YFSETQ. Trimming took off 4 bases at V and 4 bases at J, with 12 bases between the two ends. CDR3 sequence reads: CASSEVVTGANVLTF. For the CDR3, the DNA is TGCGCCAGCAGCGAGGTCGTAACCGGGGCCAACGTCCTGACTTTC. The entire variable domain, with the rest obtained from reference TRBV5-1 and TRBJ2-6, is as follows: KAGVTQTPRYLIKTRGQQVTLSCSPISGHRSVSWYQQTPGQGLQFLFEYFSETQRNKGNFPGRFSGRQFSNSRSEMNVSTLELGDSALYLCASSEVVTGANVLTFGAGSRLTVL.

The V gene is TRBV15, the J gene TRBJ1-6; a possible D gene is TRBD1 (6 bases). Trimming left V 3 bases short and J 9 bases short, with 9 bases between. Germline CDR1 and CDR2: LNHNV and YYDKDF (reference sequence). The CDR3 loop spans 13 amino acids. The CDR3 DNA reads TGTGCCACCAGCAGTCAAGGGGGTTCACCCCTCCACTTT. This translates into CATSSQGGSPLHF.

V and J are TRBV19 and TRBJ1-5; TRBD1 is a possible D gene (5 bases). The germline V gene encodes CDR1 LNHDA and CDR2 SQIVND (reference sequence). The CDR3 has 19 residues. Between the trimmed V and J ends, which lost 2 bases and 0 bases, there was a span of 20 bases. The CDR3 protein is CASSIPSTDYIYSNQPQHF. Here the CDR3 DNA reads TGTGCCAGTAGTATACCATCGACAGATTATATTTATAGCAATCAGCCCCAGCATTTT.

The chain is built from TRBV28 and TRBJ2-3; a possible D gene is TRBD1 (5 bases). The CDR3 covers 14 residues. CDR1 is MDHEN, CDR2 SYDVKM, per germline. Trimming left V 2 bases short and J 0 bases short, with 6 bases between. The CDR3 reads CASSLDSSTDTQYF. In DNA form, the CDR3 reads TGTGCCAGCAGTTTAGACAGCAGCACAGATACGCAGTATTTT. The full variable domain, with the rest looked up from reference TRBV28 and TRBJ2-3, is DVKVTQSSRYLVKRTGEKVFLECVQDMDHENMFWYRQDPGLGLRLIYFSYDVKMKEKGDIPEGYSVSREKKERFSLILESASTNQTSMYLCASSLDSSTDTQYFGPGTRLTVL.

The CDR3 reads CASSPPRDRGNEQYF. The CDR3 coding sequence is TGTGCCAGCAGTCCACCCCGGGACAGGGGGAACGAGCAGTACTTC. V gene TRBV6-6 combines with J gene TRBJ2-7, with 11 bases fitting TRBD1. V lost 5 bases and J lost 5; bases outside the gene matches: 8. This CDR3 has 15 residues. Germline CDR1 reads MNHNY; CDR2 reads SVGAGI (reference sequence).

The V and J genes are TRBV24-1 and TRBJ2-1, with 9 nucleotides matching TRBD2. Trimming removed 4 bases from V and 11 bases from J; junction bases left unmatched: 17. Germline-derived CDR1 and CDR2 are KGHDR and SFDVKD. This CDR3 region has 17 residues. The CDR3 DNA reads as TGTGCCACCAGTGAACAAACTAGCGGGCAACGTTACCAAAAGCAGTTCTTC. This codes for CATSEQTSGQRYQKQFF.

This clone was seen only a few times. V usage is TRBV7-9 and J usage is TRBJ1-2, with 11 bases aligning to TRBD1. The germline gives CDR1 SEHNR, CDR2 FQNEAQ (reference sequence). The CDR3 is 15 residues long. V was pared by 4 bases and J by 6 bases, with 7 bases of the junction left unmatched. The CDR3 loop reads CASSYWTGGGDGYTF. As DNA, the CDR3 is TGTGCCAGCAGCTACTGGACAGGGGGCGGCGATGGCTACACCTTC.

The CDR3 coding sequence is TGTGCCAGCAGCCAAACTTTAAGGGGCACCGGGGAGCTGTTTTTT. Its translation is CASSQTLRGTGELFF. This sequence joins TRBV3-1 (or the pseudogene TRBV3-2) and TRBJ2-2, with D maybe TRBD1 (5 bases). Germline V gene data show CDR1 as LGHDT and CDR2 as YNNKEL (reference sequence). The CDR3 length is 15 residues. Trimming removed 2 bases at V and 4 bases at J, with 11 bases between.

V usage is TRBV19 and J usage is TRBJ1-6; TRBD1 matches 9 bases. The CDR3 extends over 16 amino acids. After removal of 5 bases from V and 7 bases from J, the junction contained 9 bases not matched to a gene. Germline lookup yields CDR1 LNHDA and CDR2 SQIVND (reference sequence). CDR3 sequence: CASSLTRTGENSPLHF. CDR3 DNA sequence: TGTGCCAGTAGTCTGACCCGGACAGGGGAAAATTCACCCCTCCACTTT.

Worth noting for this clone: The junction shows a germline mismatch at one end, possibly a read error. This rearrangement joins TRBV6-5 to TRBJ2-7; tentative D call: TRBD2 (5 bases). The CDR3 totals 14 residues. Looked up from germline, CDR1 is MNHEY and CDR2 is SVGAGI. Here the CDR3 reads CTSRPLGESYEQYF. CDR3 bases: TGTACCAGCAGACCCCTCGGGGAGTCCTACGAGCAGTACTTC.

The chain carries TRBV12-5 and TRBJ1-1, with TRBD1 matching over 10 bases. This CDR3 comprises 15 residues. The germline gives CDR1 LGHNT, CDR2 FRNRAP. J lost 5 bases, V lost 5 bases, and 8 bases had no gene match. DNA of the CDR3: TGTGCTAGTGGTCCCGGGACAGGGGTTTTTACTGAAGCTTTCTTT. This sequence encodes CASGPGTGVFTEAFF.

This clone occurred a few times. The DNA of the CDR3 is TGTGCCAGCCGACGCCAGGGGGTTGGTGAAAAACTGTTTTTT. Amino acids: CASRRQGVGEKLFF. The chain carries TRBV28 and TRBJ1-4; TRBD1 matches at 7 bases. The CDR3 consists of 14 residues. The germline V gene encodes CDR1 MDHEN and CDR2 SYDVKM. Trimming at V came to 8 bases and at J to 7 bases, leaving 10 bases not matched to a gene.